What follows describes a single TCR beta chain. Its antigen is undetermined. The data are from a study of beta chain features in type 1 diabetes. Study conclusions and caveats: Shorter TCRB CDR3s, moderately but significantly so, were found in Type 1 diabetes patients in all four CD4+ subsets. Among type 1 diabetes patients, VDJ junctions had fewer insertions and more deletions.

A single heparinised draw of approximately 110 mL on average was taken per donor. V gave up 6 bases and J gave up 4 bases; unmatched junction bases: 12. Germline CDR1 reads GTSNPN; CDR2 reads SVGIG (reference sequence). The CDR3 contains 15 residues. Expressed TCRB transcripts got sequenced, as all isolated RNA was reverse transcribed. Naive, central memory and regulatory T cell samples averaged roughly 3.8 million reads. Profiled with immunoSEQ multiplex PCR; TCRdb holds only in-frame clones, not every one. The repertoire includes a few hundred thousand clones, roughly 25% of them detected once, and over 0.01% sits in the top ten.

Sequencing was performed on naive CD4+ T cells from blood. The V and J genes are TRBV30 and TRBJ1-2; TRBD1 matches 9 bases. The receptor comes from a woman under 40 with type 1 diabetes. The chain's CDR3 is CACTKTTGGFYGYTF. CDR3 nucleotides: TGTGCCTGCACTAAAACGACAGGGGGATTCTATGGCTACACCTTC.